The 23 T cell receptor beta chains reported below all come from one sample, sequenced in a study of blood T cells in healthy people across ages. A second about 6 to 11 cycle PCR used barcoded and J-beta primers. TCRdb redid the calling of the 5' RACE reads with MiXCR, one entry per CDR3 protein. The sample yields 1.5 million to 2 million distinct CDR3 sequences, about two fifths seen once. Specimen: blood. The receptors here all came from a human donor in good health.

This rearrangement joins TRBV29-1 to TRBJ2-1, with 10 bases matching TRBD1. V lost 6 bases, J lost 4 bases, and 3 bases stayed unmatched. Germline V gives CDR1 SQVTM, CDR2 ANQGSEA. There are 13 residues in the CDR3. The CDR3 sequence: CSVRDRGYNEQFF. CDR3 nucleotide sequence: TGCAGCGTCCGGGACAGGGGTTACAATGAGCAGTTCTTC.

The J gene is TRBJ1-1, the V gene TRBV12-3 or TRBV12-4, with 10 nucleotides matching TRBD1. Germline trimming cut 1 base from V and 0 bases from J; bases unmatched to any gene: 8. The CDR3 runs 18 residues. The CDR3 region has the DNA TGTGCCAGCAGTTTAGGGGACAGGGGACGGGAAATGAACACTGAAGCTTTCTTT. It yields the protein CASSLGDRGREMNTEAFF.

The V gene is TRBV12-3 or TRBV12-4, the J gene TRBJ2-7, with a tentative D call TRBD1 (6 bases). V shed 8 bases and J shed 5 bases, with 19 bases lying between them. The CDR3 length is 14 residues. CDR3 region: CASAPVTGLNEQYF. Written as DNA, the CDR3 is TGTGCCAGCGCTCCTGTGACAGGTTTAAACGAGCAGTACTTC.

J is TRBJ1-5 and V is TRBV27, with unresolved D. The CDR3 totals 16 residues. Trimming removed 3 bases at V and 3 bases at J, with 15 bases between. Germline CDR1 reads MNHEY; CDR2 reads SMNVEV (reference sequence). In DNA form, the CDR3 reads TGTGCCAGCAGTTTTTTAGGAGCAGCACTCAATCAGCCCCAGCATTTT. Its translation: CASSFLGAALNQPQHF.

This sequence joins TRBV12-5 and TRBJ2-5; D call uncertain. The CDR3 covers 12 residues. Per germline, CDR1 LGHNT and CDR2 FRNRAP. V dropped 11 bases and J dropped 2 bases, with 12 bases sitting between them. CDR3 amino acids: CAAKEIQETQYF. For the CDR3, the DNA is TGTGCTGCCAAAGAGATACAAGAGACCCAGTACTTC.

As to this clonotype: An end of the junction does not agree with germline; a read error may underlie this. V and J are TRBV12-5 and TRBJ1-4; no clear D. Per the germline V gene, CDR1 is LGHNT and CDR2 is FRNRAP. The CDR3 extends over 14 amino acids. For the CDR3, the DNA is TGTGCTAGTTGCTCTTCGGGCCGGAATGAAAAACGGTTTTTT. Its translation: CASCSSGRNEKRFF. The full variable domain, with the rest looked up from reference TRBV12-5 and TRBJ1-4, is DARVTQTPRHKVTEMGQEVTMRCQPILGHNTVFWYRQTMMQGLELLAYFRNRAPLDDSGMPKDRFSAEMPDATLATLKIQPSEPRDSAVYFCASCSSGRNEKRFFGSGTQLSVL.

This clonotype is a singleton in its sample. The genes are TRBV4-2 and TRBJ1-2; tentatively, D is TRBD1 (5 bases). Germline CDR1 reads LGHNA; CDR2 reads YNFKEQ. The CDR3 loop spans 15 amino acids. Trimming stripped 5 bases from V and 4 bases from J, with 17 bases between. CDR3 sequence (DNA): TGTGCCAGCAGCTCCCCGGACAAACAAGCCTATGGCTACACCTTC. Its protein product is CASSSPDKQAYGYTF.

V usage is TRBV6-5 and J usage is TRBJ1-1, with a possible D match to TRBD1 (5 bases). CDR1 MNHEY and CDR2 SVGAGI come from the germline V gene. The CDR3 is made up of 14 amino acids. Trimming pared 0 bases from V and 10 bases from J, leaving 15 bases between. As DNA, the CDR3 is TGTGCCAGCAGTTACTCCGAGGGGCGATCACCAGCTTTCTTT. The encoded protein is CASSYSEGRSPAFF.

The genes are TRBV20-1 and TRBJ2-7; no reliable D call. Trimming removed 5 bases at V and 0 bases at J, with 11 bases between. This CDR3 is 13 amino acids long. Per germline, CDR1 DFQATT and CDR2 SNEGSKA (reference sequence). The CDR3 DNA sequence: TGCAGTGCTCTGATTCTAACCTCCTACGAGCAGTACTTC. Protein: CSALILTSYEQYF.

V gene TRBV12-3 or TRBV12-4 combines with J gene TRBJ2-4, with D possibly called TRBD1 or TRBD2 (5 bases each). The closer fit of TRBJ2-7 to the DNA end suggests the J call may be wrong. The CDR3 has 15 amino acids. The DNA of the CDR3 is TGTGCCAGCAGTTTAACGAGGGGAAGGGCGGACGAGCAGTACTTC. Encoded protein: CASSLTRGRADEQYF.

V is TRBV19 and J is TRBJ2-5; no reliable D call. The germline gives CDR1 LNHDA, CDR2 SQIVND (reference sequence). V was pared by 1 base and J by 5 bases, with 11 bases between. The CDR3 runs to 14 residues. The CDR3, as DNA: TGTGCCAGTAGTATAGGGCCCGTCGGGGAGACCCAGTACTTC. Encoded protein: CASSIGPVGETQYF.

A word on this clonotype: The junction and the germline gene differ at one end; a read error may be behind it. V usage is TRBV7-3 and J usage is TRBJ1-2; 9 bases match TRBD1. This CDR3 spans 13 amino acids. Looked up from germline, CDR1 is SGHTA and CDR2 is FQGTGA. The CDR3 DNA is TGTACCAGCAGCAACAGACAGGGGGGTGGCTGCACCTTC. This codes for CTSSNRQGGGCTF.

The genes are TRBV29-1 and TRBJ1-2, with D hard to call. This CDR3 has 15 residues. The V gene lost 4 bases and the J gene lost 5 bases, with 20 bases spanning the gap. Germline V gene lookup returns CDR1 SQVTM and CDR2 ANQGSEA. The CDR3 sequence: CSVAGRTDSFYGYTF. The CDR3 nucleotides read TGCAGCGTTGCGGGCAGAACAGATAGTTTTTATGGCTACACCTTC. Using reference TRBV29-1 and TRBJ1-2 for the parts outside the CDR3, the full variable domain is SAVISQKPSRDICQRGTSLTIQCQVDSQVTMMFWYRQQPGQSLTLIATANQGSEATYESGFVIDKFPISRPNLTFSTLTVSNMSPEDSSIYLCSVAGRTDSFYGYTFGSGTRLTVV.

This clonotype has just one count. This chain connects TRBV4-1 to TRBJ1-4, with a tentative D call TRBD1 (6 bases). V shed 1 base and J shed 8 bases, with 14 bases lying between them. The CDR3 extends over 15 amino acids. The germline V gene has CDR1 MGHRA and CDR2 YSYEKL. As DNA, the CDR3 is TGCGCCAGCAGCCAAGTTAGTCAGGGGCAGGAAAAACTGTTTTTT. Its translation is CASSQVSQGQEKLFF.

In this sample, this clonotype turned up once. The rearrangement joins TRBV7-8 to TRBJ1-1, with TRBD1 identical over 7 bases. In germline, CDR1 is SGHVS, CDR2 FQNEAQ. The CDR3 contains 17 residues. V shed 2 bases and J 0 bases; nucleotides not matched to a gene: 9. CDR3 in DNA: TGTGCCAGCAGCTTACGACAGGGCCTTAATTTGAACACTGAAGCTTTCTTT. Encoded protein: CASSLRQGLNLNTEAFF.

The gene calls are TRBV20-1 and TRBJ2-7, with D possibly TRBD1 on 7 matching bases. This CDR3 spans 15 amino acids. Germline CDR1 reads DFQATT; CDR2 reads SNEGSKA (reference sequence). V was clipped by 5 bases and J by 3 bases, with 20 bases between them. For the CDR3, the DNA is TGCAGTGCTGGCGGGGAGGCAGGGGGTAACTACGAGCAGTACTTC. This sequence encodes CSAGGEAGGNYEQYF.

The chain employs TRBV20-1 and TRBJ2-3, with 8 bases aligning to TRBD2. Germline V CDR1 and CDR2: DFQATT, SNEGSKA (reference sequence). The CDR3 contains 14 residues. V lost 6 bases to trimming and J lost 1 base; unmatched junction nucleotides: 6. CDR3 sequence (DNA): TGCAGTGCAATTAGCGGGGTTGGCACAGATACGCAGTATTTT. Translating gives CSAISGVGTDTQYF.

This clonotype was detected only a few times. The V call is TRBV10-3, the J call TRBJ2-7; no definite D call. Trimming took 6 bases from V and 1 from J, leaving 10 bases between them. This CDR3 is 13 amino acids long. Germline V lookup: CDR1 ENHRY, CDR2 SYGVKD. CDR3 amino acids: CAISSPASYEQYF. DNA of the CDR3: TGTGCCATCAGCTCGCCAGCTTCCTACGAGCAGTACTTC.

This clonotype was detected only a few times. This rearrangement joins TRBV4-3 to TRBJ2-7, with a weak D call TRBD2 (5 bases). V was pared by 8 bases and J by 4 bases, with 18 bases between. Germline V gives CDR1 LGHNA, CDR2 YSLEER. CDR3 length equals 14 residues. CDR3 protein: CASSYGVLEYEQYF. The CDR3 bases are TGCGCCAGCTCTTACGGGGTCCTAGAGTACGAGCAGTACTTC.

CDR3 nucleotide sequence: TGTGCCACCGGCGGGACAAGCTCCTACGAGCAGTACTTC. Amino acids: CATGGTSSYEQYF. The V and J genes are TRBV10-3 and TRBJ2-7, with D perhaps matching TRBD1 or TRBD2 (6 bases each). This CDR3 is 13 amino acids long. Trimming shortened V by 10 bases and J by 0 bases, and 13 bases separated the two germline ends. Germline V CDR1 and CDR2: ENHRY, SYGVKD.

V usage is TRBV4-1 and J usage is TRBJ2-2, with a weak D call TRBD1 (5 bases). V was pared by 3 bases and J by 6 bases, with 14 bases between. CDR1 and CDR2 (germline): MGHRA, YSYEKL. The CDR3 runs to 15 residues. CDR3 DNA sequence: TGCGCCAGCAGCCAGCAGGGTATTAACGCCGGGGAGCTGTTTTTT. It codes for CASSQQGINAGELFF.

This clonotype was counted only a few times. The chain links TRBV12-3 or TRBV12-4 to TRBJ1-3, with D unclear. This CDR3 has 14 amino acids. V lost 6 bases to trimming and J lost 6 bases, with 15 bases between them. The CDR3 spells CASRPRRIPNTIYF. In DNA, the CDR3 is TGTGCCAGCAGACCCCGACGGATTCCAAACACCATATATTTT.

This sequence joins TRBV19 and TRBJ2-1; possibly TRBD1 for D (5 bases). The V and J ends lost 7 bases and 8 bases respectively, with 9 bases between them. This CDR3 has 11 residues. Germline lookup yields CDR1 LNHDA and CDR2 SQIVND (reference sequence). The CDR3 is CASTGYDEQFF. CDR3 DNA: TGTGCCAGTACAGGGTACGATGAGCAGTTCTTC.